The 8 T cell receptor beta chains presented below share a single source sample, sequenced in a study of blood T cell repertoires in COVID-19. Clones were sequenced by immunoSEQ multiplex PCR, and TCRdb holds only the in-frame ones, with some missing. The data show hundreds of thousands of clones, with 82% seen just once and around 2% held by the top ten. Sequenced material: peripheral blood. Source of these receptors: an elderly woman with acute or convalescent COVID-19.

This clone was picked up one time. The gene calls are TRBV7-2 and TRBJ2-4, with TRBD2 matching over 7 bases. The V gene end was trimmed by 5 bases and the J gene end by 4 bases; junction bases not matched to a gene: 5. Germline values: CDR1 SGHTA, CDR2 FQGNSA. The CDR3 sequence is 14 residues long. In nucleotides, the CDR3 is TGTGCCAGCAGCATAACCGGGGGGAAAAACATTCAGTACTTC. Translation gives CASSITGGKNIQYF.

The CDR3 sequence: CSVASGSNEQYF. CDR3 DNA sequence: TGCAGCGTTGCCAGCGGGAGCAACGAGCAGTACTTC. The chain carries TRBV29-1 and TRBJ2-7; TRBD2 matches 8 bases. The germline CDR1 and CDR2 sequences are SQVTM and ANQGSEA. J was trimmed by 5 bases and V by 4 bases; bases with no gene match: 4. The CDR3 spans 12 residues.

V usage is TRBV7-2 and J usage is TRBJ1-4; D may be TRBD1 (6 bases). Germline assignment: CDR1 SGHTA and CDR2 FQGNSA. This CDR3 has 14 amino acids. The V and J ends lost 4 bases and 8 bases respectively, with 14 bases between them. CDR3 loop: CASSSRQVQEKLFF. CDR3 coding DNA: TGTGCCAGCAGCTCCAGACAGGTCCAAGAAAAACTGTTTTTT.

This clone appeared a single time. The V and J genes are TRBV2 and TRBJ1-1, with 9 bases aligning to TRBD1. CDR3 size: 13 residues. V lost 5 bases, J lost 8 bases, and 6 bases stayed unmatched. Germline assignment: CDR1 SNHLY and CDR2 FYNNEI. In DNA, the CDR3 is TGTGCCAGCAGTCTGGACAGGGGAGGGGAAGCTTTCTTT. Protein product: CASSLDRGGEAFF.

The count of this clone is one. The chain joins TRBV6-2 or TRBV6-3 to TRBJ2-7; D might be TRBD2 (5 bases). V lost 2 bases and J 2 bases, leaving 7 bases between the germline ends. The CDR3 is 13 amino acids. Germline-derived CDR1 and CDR2 are MNHEY and SVGEGT. The CDR3 nucleotides read TGTGCCAGCAGTTACGGCGGGCCCTACGAGCAGTACTTC. This sequence encodes CASSYGGPYEQYF.

This clone was recorded only once. This rearrangement joins TRBV7-3 to TRBJ2-1, with 11 bases identical to TRBD1. The germline V gene encodes CDR1 SGHTA and CDR2 FQGTGA. V gave up 5 bases and J gave up 7 bases; unmatched junction bases: 7. CDR3 length equals 15 residues. The CDR3 nucleotides read TGTGCCAGCAGCCTGGGACAGGGGGGTTTTAATGAGCAGTTCTTC. It codes for CASSLGQGGFNEQFF.

The rearrangement links TRBV2 to TRBJ2-1; possibly TRBD1 for D (5 bases). V was trimmed by 7 bases and J by 0 bases, leaving 13 bases between them. The CDR3 sequence is 15 residues long. Germline CDR1 reads SNHLY; CDR2 reads FYNNEI. The CDR3 is CASILGGASYNEQFF. For the CDR3, the DNA is TGTGCCAGCATCCTGGGTGGGGCCTCCTACAATGAGCAGTTCTTC.

The gene calls are TRBV4-2 and TRBJ2-4; the match to TRBD2 covers 11 bases. In germline, CDR1 is LGHNA, CDR2 YNFKEQ. V shed 0 bases, J shed 0 bases, and the junction held 7 bases outside the gene matches. The CDR3 contains 19 residues. CDR3 DNA sequence: TGTGCCAGCAGCCAAGATGGACTAGCGGGTCTTGTAGCCAAAAACATTCAGTACTTC. It specifies CASSQDGLAGLVAKNIQYF.